The clone carrying this T cell receptor beta chain was observed a single time. Its antigen is as yet unknown. These data originate in a study of Ad26.COV2.S vaccination and SARS-CoV-2 variants. At the level of the study: Donor got 5x10^10 or 1x10^11 viral particles of Ad26.COV2.S.

V lost 3 bases and J lost 2, with 12 bases in between. This CDR3 is 15 amino acids long. Germline lookup yields CDR1 SGHVS and CDR2 FQNEAQ. The study's findings and limits: Substantial response breadth was reportedly seen for spike-specific CD8+ and CD4+ T cells after vaccination.

TCRdb keeps only in-frame clones here, not all; method: immunoSEQ multiplex PCR. Counted here are some 250,000 clones, over 75% occurring once; the ten biggest clones make up around 11%. Treatment: some 20 received Ad26.COV2.S at low or high dose, single or two shots; 5 received placebo; per-sample allocation not given. Samples came from day 63 after the first vaccine or placebo injection. The source is a person aged 18 to 65 who received the Ad26.COV2.S COVID-19 vaccine or a placebo. V and J are TRBV7-8 and TRBJ2-3; D ambiguous. This specimen was peripheral blood, taken in a trial of Ad26.COV2.S vaccine versus placebo. This CDR3 is CASSLDTGNTDTQYF. In DNA, the CDR3 is TGTGCCAGCAGCTTGGATACGGGTAACACAGATACGCAGTATTTT.